This T cell receptor beta chain was obtained from a study of T cell responses to AZD1222 COVID-19 vaccine. From germline, CDR1 is SGHTA and CDR2 FQGTGA. The length of the CDR3 is 18 residues. Trimming left V 5 bases short and J 0 bases short, with 20 bases between. Study results and limitations: The donors showed a predominance of white British ancestry and of females, with possible underestimation of clonal diversity. Breadth and depth of Spike-specific TCRs rose after two AZD1222 doses. At 160-218 and 743-854, vaccine-associated CD4 TCRs were dominant, and they spanned spike.

About this clone itself: Its antigen is not known.

TCRdb keeps only in-frame clones here, not all; method: immunoSEQ multiplex PCR. The table lists roughly 160,000 clones, 80% to 95% of them singletons, with 1.5% to 2% in the top ten. This clonotype originated in an adult in good health. This specimen consisted of peripheral blood, obtained on day 0 of AZD1222 vaccination. The chain recombines TRBV7-3 with TRBJ2-4; maybe TRBD1 (6 bases). This CDR3 is CASSPPDRRILAKNIQYF. Written as DNA, the CDR3 is TGTGCCAGCAGCCCCCCGGACAGAAGAATACTAGCCAAAAACATTCAGTACTTC. Filled out from reference TRBV7-3 and TRBJ2-4, the complete variable domain reads GAGVSQTPSNKVTEKGKYVELRCDPISGHTALYWYRQSLGQGPEFLIYFQGTGAADDSGLPNDRFFAVRPEGSVSTLKIQRTERGDSAVYLCASSPPDRRILAKNIQYFGAGTRLSVL.